The 23 T cell receptor beta chains given below trace back to one sample, sequenced in a study of shared clonotypes between healthy human individuals. The table came from immunoSEQ multiplex PCR; TCRdb's copy has only in-frame clones and leaves some out. The sample comprises 850,000 to 1,100,000 clones, approximately 75% of which are singletons, and 0.89% rests with the top ten. The sample taken for sequencing was memory CD4+ T cells from PBMCs. Documented subset: CD45RA-negative fraction. The receptor set was obtained from a man younger than 35 in good health. Some clones in this sample may be carry-over from other donors' samples.

The DNA of the CDR3 is TGTGCCAGCGGGGACAGGGTGGAAGATACGCAGTATTTT. The encoded protein is CASGDRVEDTQYF. This chain uses TRBV9 with TRBJ2-3; 9 nucleotides align to TRBD1. Germline CDR1 is SGDLS and CDR2 is YYNGEE. The V segment lost 7 bases and the J segment 5 bases; nucleotides outside the gene matches: 5. This CDR3 spans 13 amino acids.

This clone was seen many times. This sample also contains other DNA sequences that code for the same CDR3. This sequence joins TRBV18 and TRBJ1-3, with D unclear. The V gene lost 6 bases and the J gene lost 7 bases, with 16 bases spanning the gap. This CDR3 is 14 amino acids long. Per germline, CDR1 KGHSH and CDR2 LQKENI. The CDR3 DNA reads as TGTGCCAGCTCCCCCTCAGCCGCGGGGAACACCATATATTTT. Translating it yields CASSPSAAGNTIYF. The full variable domain, its missing parts supplied by reference TRBV18 and TRBJ1-3, is NAGVMQNPRHLVRRRGQEARLRCSPMKGHSHVYWYRQLPEEGLKFMVYLQKENIIDESGMPKERFSAEFPKEGPSILRIQQVVRGDSAAYFCASSPSAAGNTIYFGEGSWLTVV.

The chain has TRBV11-2 and TRBJ2-3; D ambiguous. Trimming took off 5 bases at V and 4 bases at J, with 13 bases between the two ends. The CDR3 has 14 residues. Germline-derived CDR1 and CDR2 are SGHAT and FQNNGV. CDR3 protein: CASSPRASADTQYF. The CDR3, as DNA: TGTGCCAGCAGCCCCCGGGCCTCGGCAGATACGCAGTATTTT.

The genes are TRBV6-5 and TRBJ2-5; 13 nucleotides match TRBD2. V shed 6 bases, J shed 3 bases, and the junction held 1 base outside the gene matches. The CDR3 is 14 residues long. In germline, CDR1 is MNHEY, CDR2 SVGAGI. This CDR3 is CASRGLAGKETQYF. DNA for the CDR3: TGTGCCAGCAGGGGACTAGCGGGAAAAGAGACCCAGTACTTC.

The genes are TRBV4-2 and TRBJ1-1, with a weak D call TRBD1 (6 bases). The V gene lost 1 base and the J gene lost 4 bases, with 13 bases spanning the gap. The CDR3 has 15 amino acids. Per the germline V gene, CDR1 is LGHNA and CDR2 is YNFKEQ. This chain's CDR3 is CASSQGPGASTEAFF. As DNA, the CDR3 is TGTGCCAGCAGCCAAGGTCCAGGGGCGAGCACTGAAGCTTTCTTT.

The chain couples TRBV5-1 to TRBJ2-5, with 11 bases matching TRBD2. Per the germline V gene, CDR1 is SGHRS and CDR2 is YFSETQ. The CDR3 spans 15 residues. Trimming removed 3 bases from V and 4 bases from J; junction bases left unmatched: 5. CDR3 nucleotide sequence: TGCGCCAGCAGCTCCTTAGCGGGAGGGCCAGAGACCCAGTACTTC. The encoded protein is CASSSLAGGPETQYF.

Regarding this clone: Other DNA sequences from this sample encode an identical CDR3 as well. The chain joins TRBV5-8 to TRBJ1-5, with no clear D. This CDR3 has 13 residues. Trimming took off 0 bases at V and 4 bases at J, with 5 bases between the two ends. CDR1 and CDR2 (germline): SGHTS, YDEGEE. DNA of the CDR3: TGTGCCAGCAGCTTGGGGGTAAATCAGCCCCAGCATTTT. This encodes CASSLGVNQPQHF. Combining the CDR3 with reference TRBV5-8 and TRBJ1-5 gives the whole variable domain EAGVTQSPTHLIKTRGQQATLRCSPISGHTSVYWYQQALGLGLQFLLWYDEGEERNRGNFPPRFSGRQFPNYSSELNVNALELEDSALYLCASSLGVNQPQHFGDGTRLSIL.

The chain joins TRBV20-1 to TRBJ2-7, with D hard to call. Germline V CDR1 and CDR2: DFQATT, SNEGSKA (reference sequence). The V end was cut by 7 bases, the J end by 3 bases, with 10 bases between. This CDR3 has 11 amino acids. CDR3 bases: TGCAGTGGCCTCCGGAGCTACGAGCAGTACTTC. It codes for CSGLRSYEQYF.

In regard to this clone: A read error is the likely source, as a far larger clone sits one nucleotide away. In the same sample, other DNA sequences code for this CDR3. The V call is TRBV30, the J call TRBJ1-1; no firm D call. In germline, CDR1 is GTSNPN, CDR2 SVGIG (reference sequence). The CDR3 length is 12 residues. V was cut by 3 bases and J by 6 bases, with 11 bases left in between. CDR3 region: CAWREGRSEAFF. CDR3 in DNA: TGTGCCTGGAGGGAGGGCCGCTCTGAAGCTTTCTTT.

The chain employs TRBV7-9 and TRBJ1-2, with no clear D. Germline CDR1 and CDR2: SEHNR and FQNEAQ (reference sequence). This CDR3 has 15 residues. The V gene lost 7 bases and the J gene lost 4 bases, with 19 bases spanning the gap. The CDR3 nucleotides read TGTGCCAGCACCTCGTTCAGCAAGGTGAGCTATGGCTACACCTTC. Protein product: CASTSFSKVSYGYTF.

This clone appeared a few times. The CDR3 here is CASSSGSSGRGETQYF. The CDR3 DNA reads as TGTGCCAGCAGCTCTGGAAGTAGCGGGAGAGGGGAGACCCAGTACTTC. The chain couples TRBV9 to TRBJ2-5; 9 bases are a match to TRBD2. The CDR3 covers 16 residues. Germline V gene lookup returns CDR1 SGDLS and CDR2 YYNGEE. The V gene end was trimmed by 4 bases and the J gene end by 5 bases; junction bases not matched to a gene: 12.

The V gene is TRBV29-1, the J gene TRBJ2-5; the match to TRBD2 covers 7 bases. The ends lost 3 bases at V and 3 bases at J; junction bases unmatched: 4. The CDR3 runs to 13 residues. Germline V lookup: CDR1 SQVTM, CDR2 ANQGSEA. CDR3 bases: TGCAGCGTTGAGTGGGCGGGGGAAGAGACCCAGTACTTC. Translating it yields CSVEWAGEETQYF.

This rearrangement joins TRBV7-8 to TRBJ2-5, with D uncertain. Germline V lookup: CDR1 SGHVS, CDR2 FQNEAQ. Trimming took 3 bases from V and 0 from J, leaving 11 bases between them. The CDR3 totals 15 residues. The CDR3 DNA sequence: TGTGCCAGCAGCTTCGACTCCCCTTACCAAGAGACCCAGTACTTC. This translates into CASSFDSPYQETQYF.

This chain joins TRBV7-9 and TRBJ2-5; no firm D call. Germline CDR1 reads SEHNR; CDR2 reads FQNEAQ (reference sequence). Trimming shortened V by 5 bases and J by 5 bases, and 12 bases separated the two germline ends. This CDR3 contains 13 residues. The CDR3 sequence is CASSPYYSETQYF. CDR3 bases: TGTGCCAGCAGCCCATACTACTCGGAGACCCAGTACTTC. The full variable domain, with the rest looked up from reference TRBV7-9 and TRBJ2-5, is DTGVSQNPRHKITKRGQNVTFRCDPISEHNRLYWYRQTLGQGPEFLTYFQNEAQLEKSRLLSDRFSAERPKGSFSTLEIQRTEQGDSAMYLCASSPYYSETQYFGPGTRLLVL.

The chain recombines TRBV21-1 with TRBJ2-7; TRBD1, the table's D call, was not compared with the DNA. TRBV21-1 is classified as a pseudogene. The CDR3 consists of 16 residues. CDR3 coding DNA: TGTGCCAGCAGCAAAGGGAACAGGACCGTAAACGGCGAGCAGTACTTC. This translates into CASSKGNRTVNGEQYF.

The rearrangement uses TRBV5-4 and TRBJ2-1; D not resolved. The CDR3 contains 13 residues. CDR1 SGHNT and CDR2 YYREEE come from the germline V gene (reference sequence). Trimming removed 8 bases at V and 8 bases at J, with 17 bases between. The CDR3 DNA sequence: TGTGCCAGTTCAGGTGTTCGTATCGATGAGCAGTTCTTC. This encodes CASSGVRIDEQFF.

The chain carries TRBV28 and TRBJ1-2, with unresolved D. This CDR3 has 14 amino acids. Trimming removed 7 bases from V and 3 bases from J, with 15 bases in between. CDR1 is MDHEN, CDR2 SYDVKM, per germline. In nucleotides, the CDR3 is TGTGCCAGCACCCGGGCCTCTAGAGACTATGGCTACACCTTC. Encoded protein: CASTRASRDYGYTF.

The chain combines TRBV14 with TRBJ2-3, with TRBD2 matching over 8 bases. The J segment lost 10 bases and the V segment lost 0 bases, leaving 3 bases of the junction unmatched. Per the germline V gene, CDR1 is SGHDN and CDR2 is FVKESK. This CDR3 spans 13 amino acids. CDR3 nucleotide sequence: TGTGCCAGCAGCCAAGACCGGCGGGGGGCGCAGTATTTT. Its translation is CASSQDRRGAQYF.

This chain joins TRBV28 and TRBJ2-1, with 7 bases identical to TRBD2. The CDR3 contains 11 residues. Germline values: CDR1 MDHEN, CDR2 SYDVKM. The CDR3 sequence: CRVTSRNEQFF. In nucleotides, the CDR3 is TGTCGCGTGACTAGCCGGAATGAGCAGTTCTTC.

Only one count was recorded for this clone. This sequence joins TRBV18 and TRBJ1-2, with D unclear. Trimming removed 1 base at V and 5 bases at J, with 8 bases between. CDR3 length: 13 residues. In germline, CDR1 is KGHSH, CDR2 LQKENI. The DNA for the CDR3 is TGTGCCAGCTCACCACGGGCCCAATATGGCTACACCTTC. Translating gives CASSPRAQYGYTF.

The V and J genes are TRBV5-5 and TRBJ2-3, with TRBD2 matching 8 bases. CDR1 is SGHKS, CDR2 YYEKEE, per germline (reference sequence). After removal of 0 bases from V and 5 bases from J, the junction contained 5 bases not matched to a gene. The CDR3 is 15 amino acids. CDR3 nucleotide sequence: TGTGCCAGCAGCTTGGAGGCGGGAGGCTTAGATACGCAGTATTTT. Translated: CASSLEAGGLDTQYF. Combining the CDR3 with reference TRBV5-5 and TRBJ2-3 gives the whole variable domain DAGVTQSPTHLIKTRGQQVTLRCSPISGHKSVSWYQQVLGQGPQFIFQYYEKEERGRGNFPDRFSARQFPNYSSELNVNALLLGDSALYLCASSLEAGGLDTQYFGPGTRLTVL.

This sequence joins TRBV5-4 and TRBJ2-5; D gene ambiguous. CDR1 is SGHNT and CDR2 is YYREEE in the germline V gene (reference sequence). V lost 2 bases to trimming and J lost 5 bases, with 7 bases between them. This CDR3 comprises 12 residues. CDR3 sequence: CASSFSAETQYF. CDR3 nucleotides: TGTGCCAGCAGCTTCAGTGCGGAGACCCAGTACTTC. Full variable domain (remainder filled in from reference TRBV5-4 and TRBJ2-5): ETGVTQSPTHLIKTRGQQVTLRCSSQSGHNTVSWYQQALGQGPQFIFQYYREEENGRGNFPPRFSGLQFPNYSSELNVNALELDDSALYLCASSFSAETQYFGPGTRLLVL.

The chain joins TRBV7-3 to TRBJ2-1; unclear D gene. In germline, CDR1 is SGHTA, CDR2 FQGTGA. The CDR3 contains 14 residues. V was clipped by 5 bases and J by 2 bases, with 10 bases between them. The CDR3 here is CASSPQVTYNEQFF. CDR3 in DNA: TGTGCCAGCAGCCCCCAGGTCACCTACAATGAGCAGTTCTTC.